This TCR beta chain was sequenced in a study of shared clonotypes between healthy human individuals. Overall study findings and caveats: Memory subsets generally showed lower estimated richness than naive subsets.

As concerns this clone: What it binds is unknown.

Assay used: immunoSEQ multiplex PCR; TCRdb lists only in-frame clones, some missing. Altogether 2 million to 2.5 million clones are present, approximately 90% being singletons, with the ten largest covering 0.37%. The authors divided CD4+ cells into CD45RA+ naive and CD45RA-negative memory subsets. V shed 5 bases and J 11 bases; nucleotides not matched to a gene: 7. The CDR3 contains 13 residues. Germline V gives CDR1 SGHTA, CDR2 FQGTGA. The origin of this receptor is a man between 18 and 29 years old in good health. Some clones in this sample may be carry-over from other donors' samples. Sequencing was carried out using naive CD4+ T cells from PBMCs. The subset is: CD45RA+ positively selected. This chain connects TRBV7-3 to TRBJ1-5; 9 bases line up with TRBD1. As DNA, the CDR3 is TGTGCCAGCAGCCCGGGACAGGGAGCGGCCCAGCATTTT. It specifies CASSPGQGAAQHF.